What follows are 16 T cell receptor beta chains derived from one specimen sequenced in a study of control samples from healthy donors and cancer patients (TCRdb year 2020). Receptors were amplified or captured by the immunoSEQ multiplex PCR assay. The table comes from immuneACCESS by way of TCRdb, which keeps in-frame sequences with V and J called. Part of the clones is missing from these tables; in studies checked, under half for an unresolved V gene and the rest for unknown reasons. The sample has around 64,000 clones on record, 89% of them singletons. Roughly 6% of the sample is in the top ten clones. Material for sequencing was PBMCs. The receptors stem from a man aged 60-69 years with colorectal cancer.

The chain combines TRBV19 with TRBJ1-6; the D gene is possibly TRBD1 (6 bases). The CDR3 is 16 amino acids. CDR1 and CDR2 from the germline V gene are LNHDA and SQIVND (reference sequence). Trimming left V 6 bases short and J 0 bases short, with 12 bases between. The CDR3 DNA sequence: TGTGCCAGTAGGATCACAGGGAGCTCCTATAATTCACCCCTCCACTTT. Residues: CASRITGSSYNSPLHF.

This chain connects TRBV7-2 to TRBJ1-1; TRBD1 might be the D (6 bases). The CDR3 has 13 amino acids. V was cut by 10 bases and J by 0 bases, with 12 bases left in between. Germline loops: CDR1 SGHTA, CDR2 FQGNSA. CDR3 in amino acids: CATRTAMNTEAFF. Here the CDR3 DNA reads TGTGCCACCCGGACAGCTATGAACACTGAAGCTTTCTTT.

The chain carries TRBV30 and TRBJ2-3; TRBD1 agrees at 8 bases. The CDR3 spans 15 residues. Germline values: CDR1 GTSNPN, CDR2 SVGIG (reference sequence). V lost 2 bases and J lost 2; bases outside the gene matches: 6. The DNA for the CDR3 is TGTGCCTGGAGTACCGGGACAGGCAACACAGATACGCAGTATTTT. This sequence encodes CAWSTGTGNTDTQYF. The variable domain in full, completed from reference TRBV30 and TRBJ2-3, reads SQTIHQWPATLVQPVGSPLSLECTVEGTSNPNLYWYRQAAGRGLQLLFYSVGIGQISSEVPQNLSASRPQDRQFILSSKKLLLSDSGFYLCAWSTGTGNTDTQYFGPGTRLTVL.

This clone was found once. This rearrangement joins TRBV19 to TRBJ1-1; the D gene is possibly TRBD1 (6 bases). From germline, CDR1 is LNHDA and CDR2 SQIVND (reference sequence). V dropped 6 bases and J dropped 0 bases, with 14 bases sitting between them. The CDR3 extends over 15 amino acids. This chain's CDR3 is CASRDSQIMNTEAFF. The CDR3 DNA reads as TGTGCCAGTAGGGACAGTCAGATCATGAACACTGAAGCTTTCTTT.

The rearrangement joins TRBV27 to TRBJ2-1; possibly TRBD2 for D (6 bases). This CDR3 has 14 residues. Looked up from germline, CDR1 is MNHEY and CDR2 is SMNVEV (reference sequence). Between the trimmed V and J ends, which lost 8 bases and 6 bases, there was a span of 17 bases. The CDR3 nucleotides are TGTGCCAGCTCGGACTACAGCCTATCCAATGAGCAGTTCTTC. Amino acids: CASSDYSLSNEQFF.

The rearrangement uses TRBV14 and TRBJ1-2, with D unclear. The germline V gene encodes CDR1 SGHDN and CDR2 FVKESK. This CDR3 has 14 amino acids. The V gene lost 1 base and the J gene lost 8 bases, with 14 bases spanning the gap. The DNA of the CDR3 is TGTGCCAGCAGCCAAGTCGCGGATCCTCGGGGCTACACCTTC. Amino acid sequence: CASSQVADPRGYTF.

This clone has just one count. This CDR3 is CASRPGTLLEAFF. The CDR3 region has the DNA TGTGCCAGCAGGCCAGGGACCCTTTTGGAAGCTTTCTTT. The V call is TRBV2, the J call TRBJ1-1, with TRBD1 as a possible D gene (5 bases). The V gene's germline CDR1 is SNHLY and CDR2 FYNNEI. The V end lost 6 bases, the J end lost 8 bases, and 16 bases lay between the germline ends. The CDR3 totals 13 residues. Using reference TRBV2 and TRBJ1-1 for the parts outside the CDR3, the full variable domain is EPEVTQTPSHQVTQMGQEVILRCVPISNHLYFYWYRQILGQKVEFLVSFYNNEISEKSEIFDDQFSVERPDGSNFTLKIRSTKLEDSAMYFCASRPGTLLEAFFGQGTRLTVV.

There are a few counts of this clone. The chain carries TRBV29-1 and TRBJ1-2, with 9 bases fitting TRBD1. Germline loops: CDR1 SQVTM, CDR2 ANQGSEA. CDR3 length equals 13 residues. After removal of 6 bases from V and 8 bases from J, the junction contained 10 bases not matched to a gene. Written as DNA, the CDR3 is TGCAGCGTGGTCACAGGGGGCTGGTGGGGCTACACCTTC. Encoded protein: CSVVTGGWWGYTF.

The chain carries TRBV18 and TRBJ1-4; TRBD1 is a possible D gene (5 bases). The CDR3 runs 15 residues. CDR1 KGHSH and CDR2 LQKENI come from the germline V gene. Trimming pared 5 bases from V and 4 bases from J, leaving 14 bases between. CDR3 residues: CASSSGDAFNEKLFF. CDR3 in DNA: TGTGCCAGCTCAAGTGGGGACGCCTTTAATGAAAAACTGTTTTTT.

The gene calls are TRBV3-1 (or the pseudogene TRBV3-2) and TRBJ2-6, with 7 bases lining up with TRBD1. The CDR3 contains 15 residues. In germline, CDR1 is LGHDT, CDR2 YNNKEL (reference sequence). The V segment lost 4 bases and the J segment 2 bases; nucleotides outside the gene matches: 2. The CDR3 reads CASSPQGTGANVLTF. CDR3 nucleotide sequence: TGTGCCAGCAGCCCACAGGGGACTGGGGCCAACGTCCTGACTTTC.

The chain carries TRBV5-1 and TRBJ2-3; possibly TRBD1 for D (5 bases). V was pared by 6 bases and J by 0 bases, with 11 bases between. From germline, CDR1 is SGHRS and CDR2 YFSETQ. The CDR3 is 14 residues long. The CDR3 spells CASTETASTDTQYF. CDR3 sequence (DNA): TGCGCCAGCACAGAGACAGCAAGCACAGATACGCAGTATTTT.

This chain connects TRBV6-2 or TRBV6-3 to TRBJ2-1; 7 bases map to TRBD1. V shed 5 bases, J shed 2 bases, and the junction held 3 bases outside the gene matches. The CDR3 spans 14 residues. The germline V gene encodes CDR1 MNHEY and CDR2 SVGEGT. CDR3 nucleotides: TGTGCCAGCAGTCCGGGACAGCCCTACAATGAGCAGTTCTTC. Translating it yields CASSPGQPYNEQFF.

CDR3 residues: CASSRDSVGYTF. In DNA, the CDR3 is TGTGCCAGCAGCCGGGACAGCGTGGGCTACACCTTC. The chain uses TRBV9 and TRBJ1-2; 7 nucleotides line up with TRBD1. The CDR3 totals 12 residues. The V gene's germline CDR1 is SGDLS and CDR2 YYNGEE. V was pared by 4 bases and J by 8 bases, with 5 bases of the junction left unmatched.

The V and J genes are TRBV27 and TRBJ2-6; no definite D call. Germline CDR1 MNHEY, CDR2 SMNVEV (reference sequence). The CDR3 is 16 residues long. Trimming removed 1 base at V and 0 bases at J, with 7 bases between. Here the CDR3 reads CASSLFSLSGANVLTF. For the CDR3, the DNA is TGTGCCAGCAGTTTATTTTCCCTCTCTGGGGCCAACGTCCTGACTTTC.

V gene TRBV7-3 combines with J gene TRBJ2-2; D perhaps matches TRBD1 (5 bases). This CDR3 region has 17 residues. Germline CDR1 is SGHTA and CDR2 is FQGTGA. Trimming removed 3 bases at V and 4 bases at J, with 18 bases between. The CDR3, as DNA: TGTGCCAGCAGCTTTAATGCCGGCAGGGTGGGCACCGGGGAGCTGTTTTTT. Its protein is CASSFNAGRVGTGELFF.

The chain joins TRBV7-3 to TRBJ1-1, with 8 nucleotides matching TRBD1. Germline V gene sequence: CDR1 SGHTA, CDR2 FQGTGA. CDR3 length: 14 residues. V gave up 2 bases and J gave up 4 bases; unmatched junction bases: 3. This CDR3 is CASSLQGAGTEAFF. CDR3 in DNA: TGTGCCAGCAGCTTACAGGGGGCGGGCACTGAAGCTTTCTTT.